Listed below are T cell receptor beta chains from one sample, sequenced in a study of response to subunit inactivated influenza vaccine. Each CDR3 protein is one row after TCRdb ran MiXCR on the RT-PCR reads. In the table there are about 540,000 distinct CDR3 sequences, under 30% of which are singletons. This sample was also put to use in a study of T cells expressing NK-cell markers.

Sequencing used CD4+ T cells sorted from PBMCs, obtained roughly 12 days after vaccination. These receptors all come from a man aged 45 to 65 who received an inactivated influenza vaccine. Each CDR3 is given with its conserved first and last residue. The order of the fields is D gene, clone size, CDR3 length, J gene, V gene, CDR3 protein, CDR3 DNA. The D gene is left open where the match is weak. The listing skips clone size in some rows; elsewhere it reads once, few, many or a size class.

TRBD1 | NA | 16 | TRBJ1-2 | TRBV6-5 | CASSYSSYRDRGAWTF | TGTGCCAGCAGTTACTCGAGTTACCGGGACAGGGGGGCTTGGACCTTC
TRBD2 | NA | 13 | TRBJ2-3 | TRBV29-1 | CSVFSGDTDTQYF | TGCAGCGTATTTAGCGGGGACACAGATACGCAGTATTTT
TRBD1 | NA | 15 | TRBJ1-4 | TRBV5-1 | CASRNPGQGNEKLFF | TGCGCCAGCAGGAACCCGGGACAGGGGAATGAAAAACTGTTTTTT
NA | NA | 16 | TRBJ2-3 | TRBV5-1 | CASSLGFGPSTDTQYF | TGCGCCAGCAGCTTGGGGTTCGGGCCTAGCACAGATACGCAGTATTTT
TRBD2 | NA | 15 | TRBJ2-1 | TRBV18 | CASSPPVSGRFEQFF | TGTGCCAGCTCACCACCGGTGAGCGGGAGATTTGAGCAGTTCTTC
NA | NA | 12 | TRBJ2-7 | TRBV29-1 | CSVGGGGYEQYF | TGCAGCGTTGGGGGTGGGGGGTACGAGCAGTACTTC
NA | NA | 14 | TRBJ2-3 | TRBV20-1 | CSASTGYLPDTQYF | TGCAGTGCTTCAACAGGATATTTGCCAGATACGCAGTATTTT
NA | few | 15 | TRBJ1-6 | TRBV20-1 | CSARDPGQYNSPLHF | TGCAGTGCTAGAGATCCAGGACAGTATAATTCACCCCTCCACTTT
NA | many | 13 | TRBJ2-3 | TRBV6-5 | CASSWTDQETQYF | TGTGCCAGCAGTTGGACGGACCAAGAGACGCAGTATTTT
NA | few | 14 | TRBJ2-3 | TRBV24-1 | CATSDPTHTDTQYF | TGTGCCACCAGTGACCCGACCCATACAGATACGCAGTATTTT
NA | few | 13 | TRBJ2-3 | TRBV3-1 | CASSQEGRNTQYF | TGTGCCAGCAGCCAAGAAGGGCGGAATACGCAGTATTTT
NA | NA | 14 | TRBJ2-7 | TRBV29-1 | CSVEFRGRDYEQYF | TGCAGCGTTGAATTTCGGGGACGGGACTACGAGCAGTACTTC
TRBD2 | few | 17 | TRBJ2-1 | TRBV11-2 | CASSSPPPSGGAVEQFF | TGTGCCAGCAGCTCCCCACCACCTAGCGGGGGGGCCGTTGAGCAGTTCTTC
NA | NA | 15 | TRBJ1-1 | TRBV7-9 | CASSKKTARGTEAFF | TGTGCCAGCAGCAAAAAGACAGCGAGGGGCACTGAAGCTTTCTTT
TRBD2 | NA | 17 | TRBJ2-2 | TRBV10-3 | CAISDPGGLAGTGELFF | TGTGCCATCAGTGACCCAGGGGGACTAGCGGGGACCGGGGAGCTGTTTTTT
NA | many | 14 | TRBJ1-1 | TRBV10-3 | CAISEFGARAEAFF | TGTGCCATCAGTGAGTTCGGGGCAAGGGCTGAAGCTTTCTTT
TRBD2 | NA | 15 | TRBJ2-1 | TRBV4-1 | CTSSQDTGGAGEQFF | TGCACCAGCAGCCAAGATACCGGGGGGGCGGGTGAGCAGTTCTTC
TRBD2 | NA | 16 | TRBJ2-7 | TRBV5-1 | CASSLGGGIRTYEQYF | TGCGCCAGCAGCTTGGGCGGGGGGATTAGGACCTACGAGCAGTACTTC
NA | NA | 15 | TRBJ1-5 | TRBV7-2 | CASSLGGWNNQPQHF | TGTGCCAGCAGCTTAGGGGGTTGGAATAATCAGCCCCAGCATTTT
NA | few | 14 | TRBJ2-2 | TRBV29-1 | CSVLTFDRAGELFF | TGCAGCGTTTTGACATTTGATAGGGCCGGGGAGCTGTTTTTT
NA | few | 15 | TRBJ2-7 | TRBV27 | CASSLDGRTGYEQYF | TGTGCCAGCAGTTTAGACGGTAGAACCGGGTACGAGCAGTACTTC
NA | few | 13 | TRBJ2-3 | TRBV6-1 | CASSDGVSDTQYF | TGTGCCAGCTCGGATGGTGTATCAGATACGCAGTATTTT
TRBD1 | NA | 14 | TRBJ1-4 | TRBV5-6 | CASSSRGREEKLFF | TGTGCCAGCAGCTCTAGGGGGCGAGAAGAAAAACTGTTTTTT
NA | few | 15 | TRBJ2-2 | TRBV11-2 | CASTPRDPYTGELFF | TGTGCCAGCACACCCCGGGACCCCTACACCGGGGAGCTGTTTTTT
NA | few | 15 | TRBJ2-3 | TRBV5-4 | CASSLAGGHADTQYF | TGTGCCAGCAGCTTGGCGGGGGGCCACGCTGATACGCAGTATTTT
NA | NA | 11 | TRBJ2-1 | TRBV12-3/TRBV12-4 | CASSPFYEQFF | TGTGCCAGCAGCCCATTTTATGAGCAGTTCTTC
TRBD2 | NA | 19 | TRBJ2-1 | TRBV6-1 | CASSPGTSGRSWGYNEQFF | TGTGCCAGCAGTCCTGGGACTAGCGGGAGGTCCTGGGGGTACAATGAGCAGTTCTTC
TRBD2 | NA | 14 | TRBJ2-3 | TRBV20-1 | CSAGIAGATDTQYF | TGCAGTGCTGGGATAGCGGGAGCCACAGATACGCAGTATTTT
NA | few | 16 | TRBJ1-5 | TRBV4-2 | CASSQDWFGRGQPQHF | TGTGCCAGCAGCCAAGATTGGTTTGGCAGGGGCCAGCCCCAGCATTTT
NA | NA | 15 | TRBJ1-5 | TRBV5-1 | CASSPGPEGNQPQHF | TGCGCCAGCAGCCCCGGGCCTGAGGGCAATCAGCCCCAGCATTTT
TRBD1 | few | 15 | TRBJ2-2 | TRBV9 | CASSERDSYTGELFF | TGTGCCAGCAGCGAAAGGGACAGCTACACCGGGGAGCTGTTTTTT
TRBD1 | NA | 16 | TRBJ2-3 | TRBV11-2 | CASSFQGGFRTDTQYF | TGTGCCAGCAGTTTTCAAGGGGGCTTTAGGACAGATACGCAGTATTTT
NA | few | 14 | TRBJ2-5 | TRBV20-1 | CSARDRTGAETQYF | TGCAGTGCTAGAGACAGGACCGGGGCGGAGACCCAGTACTTC
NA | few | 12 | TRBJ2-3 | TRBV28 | CASRQGGSTQYF | TGTGCCAGCAGACAAGGGGGTAGTACGCAGTATTTT
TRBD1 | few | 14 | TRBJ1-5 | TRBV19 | CASSHRTGEQPQHF | TGTGCCAGTAGCCACCGGACAGGGGAACAGCCCCAGCATTTT
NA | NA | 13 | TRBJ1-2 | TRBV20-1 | CSATPGPSYGYTF | TGCAGTGCAACCCCCGGCCCTAGCTATGGCTACACCTTC
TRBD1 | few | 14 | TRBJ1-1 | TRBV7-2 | CASSLGTGLPEAFF | TGTGCCAGCAGCCTTGGGACAGGGCTACCTGAAGCTTTCTTT
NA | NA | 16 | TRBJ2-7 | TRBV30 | CAWSVRGRTQPYEQYF | TGTGCCTGGAGTGTACGCGGCCGTACACAGCCCTACGAGCAGTACTTC
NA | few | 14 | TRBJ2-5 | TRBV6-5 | CASSYRDGLETQYF | TGTGCCAGCAGTTACCGCGACGGGTTAGAGACCCAGTACTTC
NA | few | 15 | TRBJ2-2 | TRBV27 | CASSPNTAPTGELFF | TGTGCCAGCAGTCCCAACACAGCGCCCACCGGGGAGCTGTTTTTT
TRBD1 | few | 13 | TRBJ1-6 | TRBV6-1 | CASWDRGYSPLHF | TGTGCCTCGTGGGACAGGGGTTATTCACCCCTCCACTTT
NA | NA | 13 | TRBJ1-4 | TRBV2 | CASSLSANEKLFF | TGTGCCAGCAGTTTGTCAGCTAATGAAAAACTGTTTTTT
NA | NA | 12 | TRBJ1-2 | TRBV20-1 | CSAMAQNYGYTF | TGCAGTGCTATGGCTCAGAACTATGGCTACACCTTC
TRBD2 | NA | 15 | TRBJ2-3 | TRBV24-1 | CATSGASGRMDTQYF | TGTGCCACCAGTGGGGCTAGCGGGAGAATGGATACGCAGTATTTT
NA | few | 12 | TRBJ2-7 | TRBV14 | CASSQGRREQYF | TGTGCCAGCAGCCAAGGGAGACGCGAGCAGTACTTC
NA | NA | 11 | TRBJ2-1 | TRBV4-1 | CASSQRFLWFF | TGCGCCAGCAGCCAACGGTTTCTATGGTTCTTC
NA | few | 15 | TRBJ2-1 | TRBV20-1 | CSARVDLDHYNEQFF | TGCAGTGCTAGAGTTGACTTAGACCACTACAATGAGCAGTTCTTC
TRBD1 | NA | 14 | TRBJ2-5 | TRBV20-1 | CSARDVTGAETQYF | TGCAGTGCTAGAGATGTGACAGGGGCCGAGACCCAGTACTTC
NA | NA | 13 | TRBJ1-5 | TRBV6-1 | CASSLGPVRPQHF | TGTGCCAGCAGTCTCGGCCCGGTCCGGCCCCAGCATTTT
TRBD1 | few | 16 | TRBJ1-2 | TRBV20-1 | CSARATQGFANYGYTF | TGCAGTGCTAGAGCGACACAGGGGTTTGCTAACTATGGCTACACCTTC
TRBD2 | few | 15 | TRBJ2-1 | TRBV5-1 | CASSSTSGGLHEQFF | TGCGCCAGCAGCAGTACTAGCGGGGGGTTGCATGAGCAGTTCTTC
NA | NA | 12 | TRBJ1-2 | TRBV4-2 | CASSQGAYGYTF | TGTGCCAGCAGCCAAGGGGCGTATGGCTACACCTTC
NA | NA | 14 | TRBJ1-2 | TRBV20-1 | CSARGPGSNYGYTF | TGCAGTGCTAGAGGGCCGGGGAGTAACTATGGCTACACCTTC
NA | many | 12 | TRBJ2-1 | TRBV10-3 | CAISTGSNEQFF | TGTGCCATCAGTACTGGTAGCAATGAGCAGTTCTTC
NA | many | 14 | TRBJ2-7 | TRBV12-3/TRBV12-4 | CASQAPERGYEQYF | TGTGCCAGCCAGGCTCCCGAAAGAGGCTACGAGCAGTACTTC
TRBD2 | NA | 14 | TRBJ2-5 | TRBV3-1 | CASGTSGKPETQYF | TGTGCCAGTGGGACTAGCGGGAAACCAGAGACCCAGTACTTC
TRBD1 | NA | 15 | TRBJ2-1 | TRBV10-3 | CAISESLGQVGHQFF | TGTGCCATCAGTGAGTCCCTTGGACAGGTCGGCCACCAGTTCTTC
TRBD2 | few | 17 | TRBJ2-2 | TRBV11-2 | CASSLDLERGRTGELFF | TGTGCCAGCAGCTTAGACCTCGAGCGGGGGCGCACCGGGGAGCTGTTTTTT
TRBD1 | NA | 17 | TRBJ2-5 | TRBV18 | CASSPPYRTGRKETQYF | TGTGCCAGCTCACCACCGTATCGGACAGGCCGAAAAGAGACCCAGTACTTC